The 18 T cell receptor beta chains below were found in one sample sequenced in a study of blood T cell repertoires in COVID-19. TCRdb's table, derived via immunoSEQ multiplex PCR, lists solely in-frame clones and lacks some. The sample comprises approximately 70,000 clones, roughly 71% of which are singletons, and 14% to 15% rests with the top ten. The sample taken for sequencing was peripheral blood. The receptor source for this set is a man in his 60s with COVID-19, enrolled during active disease.

Concerning this clone: One end of the junction varies from germline; a read error may be responsible. V gene TRBV28 combines with J gene TRBJ2-1; 7 bases align to TRBD1. The CDR3 runs to 12 residues. Germline loops: CDR1 MDHEN, CDR2 SYDVKM. The DNA for the CDR3 is TGTGCCAGCAGTGAACCACAGGGGAGTTGGCTCTTC. This codes for CASSEPQGSWLF.

This chain connects TRBV6-5 to TRBJ1-2; 10 bases line up with TRBD1. Germline-derived CDR1 and CDR2 are MNHEY and SVGAGI. The CDR3 loop spans 15 amino acids. With 10 bases clipped from V and 4 bases from J, the junction kept 12 bases outside the gene matches. As DNA, the CDR3 is TGTGCCACCATCTTGACAGGGGGCGCTGGCTATGGCTACACCTTC. The encoded protein is CATILTGGAGYGYTF.

This clone was seen more than once but under ten times. The chain uses TRBV4-1 and TRBJ2-7; D might be TRBD1 (5 bases). This CDR3 is 17 amino acids long. The germline V gene has CDR1 MGHRA and CDR2 YSYEKL. V lost 3 bases and J lost 6, with 24 bases in between. CDR3 coding DNA: TGCGCCAGCAGCCAGCTTCAGCTGGGGCAGGGTAGGGGCGAGCAGTACTTC. Translating it yields CASSQLQLGQGRGEQYF.

The rearrangement links TRBV30 to TRBJ1-1, with TRBD1 identical over 7 bases. V trimming: 3 bases; J trimming: 1 base; junction bases outside the gene matches: 8. This CDR3 comprises 15 residues. Germline CDR1 GTSNPN, CDR2 SVGIG (reference sequence). The CDR3 spells CAWSPAGGWNTEAFF. CDR3 in DNA: TGTGCCTGGAGCCCGGCAGGGGGATGGAACACTGAAGCTTTCTTT. Combining the CDR3 with reference TRBV30 and TRBJ1-1 gives the whole variable domain SQTIHQWPATLVQPVGSPLSLECTVEGTSNPNLYWYRQAAGRGLQLLFYSVGIGQISSEVPQNLSASRPQDRQFILSSKKLLLSDSGFYLCAWSPAGGWNTEAFFGQGTRLTVV.

The V gene is TRBV20-1, the J gene TRBJ2-7, with D maybe TRBD2 (6 bases). Trimming cost V 3 bases and J 0 bases, with 18 bases left between them. Germline V gene sequence: CDR1 DFQATT, CDR2 SNEGSKA (reference sequence). This CDR3 has 16 residues. Here the CDR3 reads CSASGPGAGSSYEQYF. CDR3 nucleotide sequence: TGCAGTGCTAGTGGCCCCGGGGCGGGGAGCTCCTACGAGCAGTACTTC.

The chain is built from TRBV4-1 and TRBJ2-6; D gene uncertain. The CDR3 extends over 16 amino acids. V lost 0 bases and J lost 1, with 7 bases in between. In germline, CDR1 is MGHRA, CDR2 YSYEKL. The CDR3 here is CASSQDRLSGANVLTF. CDR3 nucleotide sequence: TGCGCCAGCAGCCAAGATAGACTGTCTGGGGCCAACGTCCTGACTTTC.

CDR3 DNA: TGTGCCAGCAGGATGAGTTTTTCTGGGGCCAACGTCCTGACTTTC. Its protein product is CASRMSFSGANVLTF. J is TRBJ2-6 and V is TRBV6-5; D remains unclear. From germline, CDR1 is MNHEY and CDR2 SVGAGI. The CDR3 sequence is 15 residues long. The V end was cut by 6 bases, the J end by 1 base, with 10 bases between.

This clone was seen only a few times. The genes are TRBV6-5 and TRBJ1-5; possible D gene TRBD1, 6 bases. CDR1 and CDR2 from the germline V gene are MNHEY and SVGAGI. Trimming pared 8 bases from V and 7 bases from J, leaving 12 bases between. The CDR3 has 12 residues. For the CDR3, the DNA is TGTGCCAGCGGGGGCGTGGGACAGCCCCAGCATTTT. Translation gives CASGGVGQPQHF.

The genes are TRBV5-5 and TRBJ1-2; D remains ambiguous. The germline gives CDR1 SGHKS, CDR2 YYEKEE (reference sequence). There are 13 residues in the CDR3. V was cut by 1 base and J by 1 base, with 5 bases left in between. The CDR3 DNA follows: TGTGCCAGCAGCTTGCAGGTTAACTATGGCTACACCTTC. Translated: CASSLQVNYGYTF.

The J gene is TRBJ2-3, the V gene TRBV7-7; possibly TRBD2 for D (5 bases). This CDR3 is built from 15 residues. CDR1 is SSHAT and CDR2 is FNYEAQ in the germline V gene (reference sequence). Trimming took off 7 bases at V and 2 bases at J, with 16 bases between the two ends. CDR3 coding DNA: TGTGCCAGCAACAATGCGGGCCTAGCCACAGATACGCAGTATTTT. This codes for CASNNAGLATDTQYF.

V usage is TRBV6-5 and J usage is TRBJ1-1, with unresolved D. The CDR3 has 12 amino acids. V dropped 11 bases and J dropped 5 bases, with 15 bases sitting between them. In germline, CDR1 is MNHEY, CDR2 SVGAGI. This CDR3 reads CAGGWVGTEAFF. The CDR3 DNA is TGTGCCGGCGGGTGGGTCGGAACTGAAGCTTTCTTT.

The table lists this clone with a few counts. The rearrangement uses TRBV7-9 and TRBJ2-7; TRBD1 matches at 8 bases. V gave up 5 bases and J gave up 2 bases; unmatched junction bases: 2. In germline, CDR1 is SEHNR, CDR2 FQNEAQ (reference sequence). CDR3 length: 13 residues. The chain's CDR3 is CASSRDRPYEQYF. The CDR3 DNA reads TGTGCCAGCAGCCGGGACAGGCCCTACGAGCAGTACTTC. The full variable domain, rest sourced from reference TRBV7-9 and TRBJ2-7, is DTGVSQNPRHKITKRGQNVTFRCDPISEHNRLYWYRQTLGQGPEFLTYFQNEAQLEKSRLLSDRFSAERPKGSFSTLEIQRTEQGDSAMYLCASSRDRPYEQYFGPGTRLTVT.

This rearrangement joins TRBV27 to TRBJ1-2, with 8 bases fitting TRBD1. Germline V gives CDR1 MNHEY, CDR2 SMNVEV (reference sequence). The V gene end was trimmed by 5 bases and the J gene end by 4 bases; junction bases not matched to a gene: 6. The CDR3 runs 14 residues. CDR3 in DNA: TGTGCCAGCAGTATAGGGACAGGCCTCTATGGCTACACCTTC. Translated: CASSIGTGLYGYTF.

V is TRBV6-4 and J is TRBJ1-1; a possible D gene is TRBD1 (5 bases). CDR3 size: 14 residues. Per germline, CDR1 MRHNA and CDR2 SNTAGT. Trimming took 0 bases from V and 4 from J, leaving 9 bases between them. CDR3 coding DNA: TGTGCCAGCAGTGACTCGAGTAGGGGCACTGAAGCTTTCTTT. Translation gives CASSDSSRGTEAFF.

The gene calls are TRBV7-2 and TRBJ2-3; 11 bases map to TRBD2. Per germline, CDR1 SGHTA and CDR2 FQGNSA. The V segment lost 9 bases and the J segment 7 bases; nucleotides outside the gene matches: 9. This CDR3 has 14 residues. The CDR3 bases are TGTGCCAGGGATAGCGGGGGGGGTGTGAATACGCAGTATTTT. Translation gives CARDSGGGVNTQYF.

V gene TRBV5-4 combines with J gene TRBJ2-7; TRBD1 is a possible D gene (6 bases). Trimming took off 4 bases at V and 7 bases at J, with 21 bases between the two ends. This CDR3 has 15 amino acids. Germline-derived CDR1 and CDR2 are SGHNT and YYREEE (reference sequence). CDR3 nucleotide sequence: TGTGCCAGCAGCGGATCCGACAGGAGGACTGGAGAGCAGTACTTC. As protein: CASSGSDRRTGEQYF.

This clone came up once. V is TRBV30 and J is TRBJ2-7; D possibly corresponds to TRBD1 (5 bases). Trimming shortened V by 2 bases and J by 2 bases, and 10 bases separated the two germline ends. Germline-derived CDR1 and CDR2 are GTSNPN and SVGIG (reference sequence). This CDR3 spans 13 amino acids. The CDR3 region is CAWSRQGTYEQYF. For the CDR3, the DNA is TGTGCCTGGAGTAGGCAGGGCACCTACGAGCAGTACTTC.

V gene TRBV11-3 combines with J gene TRBJ2-1; maybe TRBD1 (5 bases). CDR1 and CDR2 (germline): SGHNT, YENEEA. The V gene lost 6 bases and the J gene lost 7 bases, with 13 bases spanning the gap. This CDR3 is 13 amino acids long. CDR3 residues: CASRPRGGNEQFF. The CDR3 coding sequence is TGTGCCAGCAGGCCAAGGGGTGGGAATGAGCAGTTCTTC. Based on the CDR3 plus reference TRBV11-3 and TRBJ2-1, the full variable domain is EAGVVQSPRYKIIEKKQPVAFWCNPISGHNTLYWYLQNLGQGPELLIRYENEEAVDDSQLPKDRFSAERLKGVDSTLKIQPAELGDSAVYLCASRPRGGNEQFFGPGTRLTVL.